This T cell receptor beta chain was found in a study of blood T cell repertoires in COVID-19. Turning to the study itself: Samples came from the United States, Italy and Spain, spanning acute and convalescent COVID-19. T cells, B-cell-depleted T cells, or PBMCs supplied cDNA or gDNA.

This CDR3 region has 16 residues. V dropped 1 base and J dropped 7 bases, with 20 bases sitting between them. Germline values: CDR1 MGHRA, CDR2 YSYEKL. Per the original methods: Reference gene primer amplification in the assay estimated nucleated cell counts. The repertoire was sequenced with immunoSEQ multiplex PCR; TCRdb's copy has only in-frame clones and lacks some. V, J and clone size were drawn from that table, and D and trimming were deduced from the DNA. The repertoire holds around 160,000 clones, roughly four fifths seen once, with approximately 11% in the top ten. V and J are TRBV4-1 and TRBJ2-7, with D possibly being TRBD1 (5 bases). This receptor was taken from a man in his 60s with active or convalescent COVID-19. Sequenced input: peripheral blood. The CDR3 nucleotides are TGCGCCAGCAGCCAAGTGGTGGGGCCCACCGCCGCTGAGCAGTACTTC. Its translation is CASSQVVGPTAAEQYF.